Given below is one TCR beta chain in context. The germline V gene has CDR1 MNHNY and CDR2 SVGAGI (reference sequence). The ends were cut back, 5 bases at V and 5 bases at J, with 12 bases in the middle. The CDR3 is made up of 14 amino acids. The data originate from a study of blood T cell repertoires in COVID-19. Participants were aged about 18 to 100 years from about two dozen US areas. In assigning cohorts, the study relied on participant-reported clinical history. People in the exposed group encountered a COVID-19 case within 2 weeks before entering the study. The repertoire was sequenced with immunoSEQ multiplex PCR; TCRdb's copy has only in-frame clones and lacks some. The data contain 200,000 to 250,000 clones, under 90% of them singletons.

V and J are TRBV6-6 and TRBJ2-2; TRBD1 might be the D (6 bases). The clonotype comes from a woman in her 50s who had been exposed to COVID-19. The sample taken for sequencing was PBMCs or T cells enriched from blood (not recorded which). The CDR3: CASSDRSWTGELFF. CDR3 DNA sequence: TGTGCCAGCAGTGACAGGTCCTGGACCGGGGAGCTGTTTTTT.